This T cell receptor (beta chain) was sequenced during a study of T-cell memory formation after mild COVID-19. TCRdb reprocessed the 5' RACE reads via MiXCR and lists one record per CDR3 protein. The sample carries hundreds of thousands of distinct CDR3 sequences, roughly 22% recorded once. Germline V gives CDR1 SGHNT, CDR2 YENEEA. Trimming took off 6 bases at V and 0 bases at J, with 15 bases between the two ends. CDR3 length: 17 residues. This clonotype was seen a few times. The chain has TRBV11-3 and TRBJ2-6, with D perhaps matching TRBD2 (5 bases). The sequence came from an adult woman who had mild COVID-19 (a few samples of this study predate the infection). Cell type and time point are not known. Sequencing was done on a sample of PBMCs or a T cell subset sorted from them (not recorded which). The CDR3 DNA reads TGTGCCAGCAGATCACCGGGATCTCTCTCTGGGGCCAACGTCCTGACTTTC. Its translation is CASRSPGSLSGANVLTF.